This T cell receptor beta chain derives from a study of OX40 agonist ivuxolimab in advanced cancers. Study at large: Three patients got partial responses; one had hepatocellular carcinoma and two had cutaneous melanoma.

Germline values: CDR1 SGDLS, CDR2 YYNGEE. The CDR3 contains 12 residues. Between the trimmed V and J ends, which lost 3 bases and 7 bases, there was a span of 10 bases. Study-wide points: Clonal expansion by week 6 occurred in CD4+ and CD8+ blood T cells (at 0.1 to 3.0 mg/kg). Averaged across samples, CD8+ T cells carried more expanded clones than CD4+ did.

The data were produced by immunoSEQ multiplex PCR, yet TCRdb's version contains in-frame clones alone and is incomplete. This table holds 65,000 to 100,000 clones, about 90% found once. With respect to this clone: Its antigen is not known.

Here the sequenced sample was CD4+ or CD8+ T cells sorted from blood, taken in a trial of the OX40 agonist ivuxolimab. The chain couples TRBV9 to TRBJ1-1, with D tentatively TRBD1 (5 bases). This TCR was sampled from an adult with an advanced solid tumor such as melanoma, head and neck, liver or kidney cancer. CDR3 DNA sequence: TGTGCCAGCAGCGCAACAGGACTTGAAGCTTTCTTT. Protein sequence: CASSATGLEAFF. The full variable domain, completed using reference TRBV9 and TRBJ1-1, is DSGVTQTPKHLITATGQRVTLRCSPRSGDLSVYWYQQSLDQGLQFLIQYYNGEERAKGNILERFSAQQFPDLHSELNLSSLELGDSALYFCASSATGLEAFFGQGTRLTVV.